This is a list of T cell receptor beta chains from one sample in a study of blood T cell repertoires in COVID-19. Assay: immunoSEQ multiplex PCR; the TCRdb copy retains only in-frame clones and omits some. In the table there are approximately 170,000 clones, 80% to 90% of which are singletons. Input material: peripheral blood. These receptors came from a woman in her seventies with acute or convalescent COVID-19. CDR3s include the opening cysteine and the closing phenylalanine or tryptophan. A D gene is named only where the DNA matches it firmly. Size tells how often a clone was seen (once, few, many) or the class of an expanded clone, and some rows leave it out.

D gene: -; clone size: -; V gene: TRBV5-5; J gene: TRBJ1-3; CDR3 protein: CASSLAAAAGPRSGNTIYF; CDR3 DNA: TGTGCCAGCAGCTTGGCCGCGGCGGCAGGGCCCCGCTCTGGAAACACCATATATTTT
D gene: -; clone size: -; V gene: TRBV7-9; J gene: TRBJ1-5; CDR3 protein: CASSRGGGTEQHF; CDR3 DNA: TGTGCCAGCAGCCGCGGCGGGGGAACAGAACAGCATTTT
D gene: TRBD2; clone size: -; V gene: TRBV7-2; J gene: TRBJ2-7; CDR3 protein: CASSLIAGYRYEQYF; CDR3 DNA: TGTGCCAGCAGCTTAATAGCGGGCTATCGATACGAGCAGTACTTC
D gene: -; clone size: -; V gene: TRBV27; J gene: TRBJ2-5; CDR3 protein: CASKGSREETQYF; CDR3 DNA: TGTGCCAGCAAAGGTTCCAGGGAAGAGACCCAGTACTTC
D gene: -; clone size: -; V gene: TRBV5-1; J gene: TRBJ2-7; CDR3 protein: CASSLEQSGSEQYF; CDR3 DNA: TGCGCCAGCAGCTTGGAACAGAGTGGGTCCGAGCAGTACTTC
D gene: -; clone size: -; V gene: TRBV27; J gene: TRBJ2-5; CDR3 protein: CASSLWANGQETQYF; CDR3 DNA: TGTGCCAGCAGTTTATGGGCCAATGGGCAAGAGACCCAGTACTTC
D gene: -; clone size: -; V gene: TRBV4-3; J gene: TRBJ1-1; CDR3 protein: CASSQDEDTEAFF; CDR3 DNA: TGCGCCAGCAGCCAAGATGAGGACACTGAAGCTTTCTTT
D gene: TRBD2; clone size: -; V gene: TRBV4-2; J gene: TRBJ2-3; CDR3 protein: CASSQGSGGKYF; CDR3 DNA: TGTGCCAGCAGCCAAGGTAGCGGGGGGAAGTATTTT
D gene: -; clone size: -; V gene: TRBV7-2; J gene: TRBJ1-1; CDR3 protein: CASSLNPGQGAFF; CDR3 DNA: TGTGCCAGCAGCTTAAATCCGGGTCAGGGAGCTTTCTTT
D gene: -; clone size: -; V gene: TRBV6-5; J gene: TRBJ1-2; CDR3 protein: CASSKRVDSYGYTF; CDR3 DNA: TGTGCCAGTAGCAAACGTGTGGATAGTTATGGCTACACCTTC
D gene: TRBD2; clone size: -; V gene: TRBV2; J gene: TRBJ2-2; CDR3 protein: CASSEYSGRSTGELFF; CDR3 DNA: TGTGCCAGCAGTGAATACAGCGGGAGGTCCACCGGGGAGCTGTTTTTT
D gene: TRBD2; clone size: -; V gene: TRBV4-2; J gene: TRBJ2-2; CDR3 protein: CASSQEPSGYTGELFF; CDR3 DNA: TGTGCCAGCAGCCAAGAGCCTAGCGGCTACACCGGGGAGCTGTTTTTT
D gene: TRBD1; clone size: -; V gene: TRBV5-1; J gene: TRBJ1-1; CDR3 protein: CASSPGDRYTEAFF; CDR3 DNA: TGCGCCAGCAGCCCAGGGGACAGATACACTGAAGCTTTCTTT
D gene: TRBD1; clone size: -; V gene: TRBV28; J gene: TRBJ1-2; CDR3 protein: CASSLDRGMDYGYTF; CDR3 DNA: TGTGCCAGCAGTTTGGACAGGGGGATGGACTATGGCTACACCTTC
D gene: -; clone size: -; V gene: TRBV11-2; J gene: TRBJ2-7; CDR3 protein: CASSRTMGASYEQYF; CDR3 DNA: TGTGCCAGCAGCCGAACCATGGGGGCCAGCTACGAGCAGTACTTC
D gene: -; clone size: -; V gene: TRBV7-7; J gene: TRBJ2-1; CDR3 protein: CASSARPGLEQFF; CDR3 DNA: TGTGCTAGCAGCGCCCGGCCGGGACTTGAGCAGTTCTTC
D gene: -; clone size: -; V gene: TRBV5-1; J gene: TRBJ2-3; CDR3 protein: CASRRDGSTDTQYF; CDR3 DNA: TGCGCCAGCAGGCGGGATGGGAGCACAGATACGCAGTATTTT
D gene: TRBD2; clone size: -; V gene: TRBV19; J gene: TRBJ2-1; CDR3 protein: CASSRGLAGTLPADNEQFF; CDR3 DNA: TGTGCCAGTAGTAGGGGACTAGCGGGGACCCTCCCAGCCGACAATGAGCAGTTCTTC
D gene: TRBD2; clone size: -; V gene: TRBV4-3; J gene: TRBJ2-7; CDR3 protein: CASSQVLGLVPYEQYF; CDR3 DNA: TGCGCCAGCAGCCAAGTGTTGGGACTAGTACCCTACGAGCAGTACTTC
D gene: -; clone size: -; V gene: TRBV6-5; J gene: TRBJ1-2; CDR3 protein: CASRPPGVNYGYTF; CDR3 DNA: TGTGCCAGCAGACCGCCGGGGGTTAACTATGGCTACACCTTC
D gene: -; clone size: -; V gene: TRBV29-1; J gene: TRBJ2-1; CDR3 protein: CSVEGTGGGGYDDEQFF; CDR3 DNA: TGCAGCGTTGAAGGCACGGGGGGAGGGGGATACGACGATGAGCAGTTCTTC
D gene: -; clone size: -; V gene: TRBV6-5; J gene: TRBJ2-7; CDR3 protein: CASQDSYEQYF; CDR3 DNA: TGTGCCAGCCAAGACAGCTACGAGCAGTACTTC
D gene: TRBD1; clone size: -; V gene: TRBV7-9; J gene: TRBJ1-3; CDR3 protein: CASSPGTGVFSGNTIYF; CDR3 DNA: TGTGCCAGCAGCCCAGGGACAGGGGTTTTCTCTGGAAACACCATATATTTT
D gene: -; clone size: -; V gene: TRBV30; J gene: TRBJ2-1; CDR3 protein: CAWSLGTSSYNEQFF; CDR3 DNA: TGTGCCTGGAGTTTGGGCACGAGCTCCTACAATGAGCAGTTCTTC
D gene: -; clone size: -; V gene: TRBV5-1; J gene: TRBJ1-1; CDR3 protein: CASSLTGAWTEAFF; CDR3 DNA: TGCGCCAGCAGCTTGACCGGTGCGTGGACTGAAGCTTTCTTT
D gene: -; clone size: -; V gene: TRBV30; J gene: TRBJ2-7; CDR3 protein: CAWDAGLWAEQYF; CDR3 DNA: TGTGCCTGGGACGCGGGTCTCTGGGCCGAGCAGTACTTC
D gene: TRBD1; clone size: few; V gene: TRBV27; J gene: TRBJ2-1; CDR3 protein: CASTLTGGFGMEQFF; CDR3 DNA: TGTGCCAGCACCTTGACAGGGGGATTTGGTATGGAGCAGTTCTTC
D gene: TRBD1; clone size: -; V gene: TRBV4-2; J gene: TRBJ1-3; CDR3 protein: CASSQRDSSGNTIYF; CDR3 DNA: TGTGCCAGCAGCCAACGGGACAGCTCTGGAAACACCATATATTTT
D gene: -; clone size: few; V gene: TRBV7-2; J gene: TRBJ2-1; CDR3 protein: CASSFDTSSYNEQFF; CDR3 DNA: TGTGCCAGCAGCTTTGACACAAGCTCCTACAATGAGCAGTTCTTC
D gene: -; clone size: -; V gene: TRBV6-5; J gene: TRBJ1-2; CDR3 protein: CASSYSRQGYYGYTF; CDR3 DNA: TGTGCCAGCAGTTACTCCCGCCAGGGGTACTATGGCTACACCTTC
D gene: -; clone size: -; V gene: TRBV21-1; J gene: TRBJ1-4; CDR3 protein: CASSKLHGAQWEKLFF; CDR3 DNA: TGTGCCAGCAGCAAACTTCACGGCGCACAGTGGGAAAAACTGTTTTTT
D gene: -; clone size: -; V gene: TRBV28; J gene: TRBJ2-7; CDR3 protein: CASSLLAYEQYF; CDR3 DNA: TGTGCCAGCAGTCTCCTCGCCTACGAGCAGTACTTC
D gene: TRBD1; clone size: few; V gene: TRBV3-1/TRBV3-2; J gene: TRBJ1-1; CDR3 protein: CASSHTGTVMNTEAFF; CDR3 DNA: TGTGCCAGCAGCCATACCGGGACAGTCATGAACACTGAAGCTTTCTTT
D gene: -; clone size: -; V gene: TRBV7-9; J gene: TRBJ1-1; CDR3 protein: CASSLGRMNTEAFF; CDR3 DNA: TGTGCCAGCAGCTTAGGCAGAATGAACACTGAAGCTTTCTTT
D gene: TRBD1; clone size: -; V gene: TRBV5-6; J gene: TRBJ2-5; CDR3 protein: CASSLDRGGETQYF; CDR3 DNA: TGTGCCAGCAGCTTGGACAGGGGTGGTGAGACCCAGTACTTC
D gene: -; clone size: -; V gene: TRBV10-2; J gene: TRBJ1-6; CDR3 protein: CASSSTGYNSPLHF; CDR3 DNA: TGCGCCAGCAGTTCCACAGGGTATAATTCACCCCTCCACTTT
D gene: TRBD1; clone size: -; V gene: TRBV27; J gene: TRBJ1-6; CDR3 protein: CASSRRTGGSYNSPLHF; CDR3 DNA: TGTGCCAGCAGTAGACGGACAGGGGGCTCCTATAATTCACCCCTCCACTTT
D gene: -; clone size: once; V gene: TRBV6-5; J gene: TRBJ1-5; CDR3 protein: CASRGDNQPQHF; CDR3 DNA: TGTGCCAGCAGGGGAGACAATCAGCCCCAGCATTTT
D gene: TRBD1; clone size: few; V gene: TRBV7-9; J gene: TRBJ1-3; CDR3 protein: CASSFARTGTGNTIYF; CDR3 DNA: TGTGCCAGCAGCTTCGCCCGGACAGGGACTGGAAACACCATATATTTT
D gene: -; clone size: -; V gene: TRBV5-1; J gene: TRBJ2-7; CDR3 protein: CASSLDGISYEQYF; CDR3 DNA: TGCGCCAGCAGCTTGGACGGGATATCCTACGAGCAGTACTTC
D gene: TRBD1; clone size: -; V gene: TRBV6-5; J gene: TRBJ1-5; CDR3 protein: CASSRDSSNQPQHF; CDR3 DNA: TGTGCCAGCAGTCGGGACAGCAGCAATCAGCCCCAGCATTTT
D gene: -; clone size: -; V gene: TRBV9; J gene: TRBJ1-1; CDR3 protein: CASSVGQENTEAFF; CDR3 DNA: TGTGCCAGCAGCGTAGGACAGGAGAACACTGAAGCTTTCTTT
D gene: TRBD1; clone size: -; V gene: TRBV7-2; J gene: TRBJ1-3; CDR3 protein: CASSFDPGQGAAGNTIYF; CDR3 DNA: TGTGCCAGCAGCTTTGATCCGGGACAGGGGGCAGCTGGAAACACCATATATTTT
D gene: -; clone size: -; V gene: TRBV9; J gene: TRBJ2-7; CDR3 protein: CASSVADTSYEQYF; CDR3 DNA: TGTGCCAGCAGTGTTGCGGATACCTCCTACGAGCAGTACTTC
D gene: -; clone size: -; V gene: TRBV5-1; J gene: TRBJ2-7; CDR3 protein: CASSLGLGSYEQYF; CDR3 DNA: TGCGCCAGCAGCTTGGGCCTAGGATCCTACGAGCAGTACTTC
D gene: -; clone size: -; V gene: TRBV6-5; J gene: TRBJ2-5; CDR3 protein: CASSYQGLYQETQYF; CDR3 DNA: TGTGCCAGCAGTTACCAAGGACTGTACCAAGAGACCCAGTACTTC
D gene: -; clone size: -; V gene: TRBV19; J gene: TRBJ1-4; CDR3 protein: CASSMYGGFSEKLFF; CDR3 DNA: TGTGCCAGTAGTATGTATGGGGGGTTTTCGGAAAAACTGTTTTTT
D gene: -; clone size: few; V gene: TRBV24-1; J gene: TRBJ2-1; CDR3 protein: CATSDYGGYEQFF; CDR3 DNA: TGTGCCACCAGTGATTACGGCGGCTATGAGCAGTTCTTC
D gene: TRBD1; clone size: -; V gene: TRBV28; J gene: TRBJ1-2; CDR3 protein: CASSPTGTGGHGYTF; CDR3 DNA: TGTGCCAGCAGTCCAACCGGGACAGGGGGTCATGGCTACACCTTC
D gene: -; clone size: -; V gene: TRBV2; J gene: TRBJ1-2; CDR3 protein: CASSDWAGVLGGYTF; CDR3 DNA: TGTGCCAGCAGTGATTGGGCAGGGGTACTAGGTGGCTACACCTTC
D gene: TRBD1; clone size: once; V gene: TRBV2; J gene: TRBJ1-1; CDR3 protein: CASSRQGGNTEAFF; CDR3 DNA: TGTGCCAGCAGTCGACAGGGGGGAAACACTGAAGCTTTCTTT
D gene: -; clone size: few; V gene: TRBV6-1; J gene: TRBJ1-3; CDR3 protein: CASSEVVGAPGNTIYF; CDR3 DNA: TGTGCCAGCAGTGAAGTAGTTGGGGCGCCTGGAAACACCATATATTTT
D gene: TRBD2; clone size: -; V gene: TRBV7-9; J gene: TRBJ2-6; CDR3 protein: CASSFGGGAGANVLTF; CDR3 DNA: TGTGCCAGCAGCTTCGGGGGAGGGGCTGGGGCCAACGTCCTGACTTTC
D gene: TRBD2; clone size: once; V gene: TRBV3-1/TRBV3-2; J gene: TRBJ2-3; CDR3 protein: CASSTLAGGPTDTQYF; CDR3 DNA: TGTGCCAGCAGTACTCTAGCGGGGGGACCCACAGATACGCAGTATTTT